This T cell receptor beta chain was profiled in a study of shared clonotypes between healthy human individuals. Broader study findings: Non-shared clonotypes showed lower generation probabilities than clonotypes common to all four donors. Sampling covered blood only; tissue repertoires likely differ.

Assay runs were performed at deep level. Sequencing was performed with immunoSEQ multiplex PCR; in TCRdb, only in-frame clones are kept and a portion is missing. The sample yields about 120,000 clones, roughly two thirds seen once. This clone has only a few counts. Its matching antigen is unknown. The germline gives CDR1 SGHVS, CDR2 FNYEAQ. CDR3 length: 14 amino acids. Trimming removed 6 bases at V and 3 bases at J, with 14 bases between. All the donors were Caucasian adults who lived in Nashville, Tennessee. This chain links TRBV7-6 with TRBJ1-1, with TRBD1 as a possible D gene (5 bases). Sequenced material: memory CD8+ T cells sorted from blood. This sample's subset: CD45RO+ cells pooled with CCR7-negative TemRA cells. The sequence was obtained from a woman aged 30 to 39 in good health. The CDR3 DNA reads TGTGCCAGCAGTGAACAGGAGGCGGACACTGAAGCTTTCTTT. This translates into CASSEQEADTEAFF.